The sequence of this T cell receptor (beta chain) was determined in a study of cytomegalovirus exposure and HLA in healthy donors. Study-level points and caveats: Common viral pathogens seemed, in a later analysis, to connect with several of the most significant clusters. Only CMV serostatus was available as immune exposure information. Cytomegalovirus status, reportedly, was diagnosed with high specificity and sensitivity by the classifier. Apparent HLA restriction characterized most CMV-associated TCR beta chains in a later analysis.

PCR used 60 Vbeta primers and 13 Jbeta primers. Profiled with immunoSEQ multiplex PCR; TCRdb holds only in-frame clones, not every one. Among 170,000 or so clones listed, 77% were seen once. The ends lost 5 bases at V and 0 bases at J; junction bases unmatched: 3. There are 15 residues in the CDR3. Germline V gene lookup returns CDR1 SNHLY and CDR2 FYNNEI. About this clone: Its antigen is currently unknown.

Material: PBMCs. The rearrangement uses TRBV2 and TRBJ2-3; 9 bases fit TRBD1. The sequence came from a woman aged 55-75 years in good health and CMV-seropositive. The CDR3, as DNA: TGTGCCAGCAGTCCCGGACAGGGGAGCACAGATACGCAGTATTTT. Translating it yields CASSPGQGSTDTQYF.